This T cell receptor beta chain was found in a study of technical replicates of blood from a handful of donors (TCRdb year 2017). This clone has a single count. Its antigen has not been determined. Per-base qualities were not stored, and no clone one base away is much larger. The library was made by the immunoSEQ multiplex PCR assay. TCRdb took this table from immuneACCESS and kept in-frame rearrangements with V and J called. Such tables lack part of the clones; where checked against another copy, unresolved V genes explain under half of the gap, and the rest is unexplained. The sample table holds some 70,000 clones, of which approximately 90% were seen once. The ten most abundant clones make up over 4% of the sample. Sample: PBMCs. The receptor comes from a human donor in good health. Some clones in this sample may be carry-over from other donors' samples.

The DNA reads TGTGCCAGCAGTGCACACAGGGCACCTGAAAAACTGTTTTTT. Translated, it reads CASSAHRAPEKLFF. Recombination joined TRBV25-1 with TRBJ1-4; the D region possibly corresponds to TRBD1 (6 bases align). Per the germline V gene, MGHDK is the CDR1 and SYGVNS is the CDR2. The CDR3 starts with the cysteine, ends with the phenylalanine, and has 14 residues. Only CDR3 DNA is held: 42 bases, read in frame from base 1. V gives up 4 bases and J gives up 7 bases, and the segment between their germline ends measures 13 bases.